A selection of T cell receptor beta chains follows, all from one sample in a study of shared clonotypes between healthy human individuals. Here immunoSEQ multiplex PCR was the method, and the copy in TCRdb shows in-frame clones only, minus some. The table has 490,000 or so clones, about 82% seen once. Sequencing was performed on PBMCs. These TCRs come from a woman in her forties in good health. Some clones in this sample may be carry-over from other donors' samples. CDR3s include the opening cysteine and the closing phenylalanine or tryptophan. A D gene is named only where the DNA matches it firmly. Rows give clone size only sometimes, using once, few, many, or a class for an expanded clone.

D gene: .
V gene: TRBV29-1
clone size: .
J gene: TRBJ2-1
CDR3 DNA: TGCAGCGTCCGTGCGAATGAGCAGTTCTTC
CDR3 protein: CSVRANEQFF

D gene: .
V gene: TRBV2
clone size: .
J gene: TRBJ2-5
CDR3 DNA: TGTGCCAGCGGAGGGACAGTTGGGGAGACCCAGTACTTC
CDR3 protein: CASGGTVGETQYF

D gene: TRBD2
V gene: TRBV7-2
clone size: many
J gene: TRBJ2-2
CDR3 DNA: TGTGCCAGCAGCTTAGCCCTAGCGGGAGGGAGGGGCACCGGGGAGCTGTTTTTT
CDR3 protein: CASSLALAGGRGTGELFF

D gene: .
V gene: TRBV27
clone size: .
J gene: TRBJ2-1
CDR3 DNA: TGTGCCAGCAGTTTATACACGCCGGAGGGCCTGTCTGAGCAGTTCTTC
CDR3 protein: CASSLYTPEGLSEQFF

D gene: TRBD2
V gene: TRBV4-2
clone size: .
J gene: TRBJ2-7
CDR3 DNA: TGTGCCAGCAGCCAAGACCGCCCAGCGGGAGCCTACGAGCAGTACTTC
CDR3 protein: CASSQDRPAGAYEQYF

D gene: .
V gene: TRBV18
clone size: many
J gene: TRBJ2-2
CDR3 DNA: TGTGCCAGCTCACCCCAGGCAGAGGGCGGGGAGCTGTTTTTT
CDR3 protein: CASSPQAEGGELFF

D gene: .
V gene: TRBV6-5
clone size: .
J gene: TRBJ2-7
CDR3 DNA: TGTGCCAGCACTAAAACCCTAGGGGGTTCCTACGAGCAGTACTTC
CDR3 protein: CASTKTLGGSYEQYF

D gene: TRBD2
V gene: TRBV7-2
clone size: once
J gene: TRBJ2-1
CDR3 DNA: TGTGCCAGCAGCATACGACTAGCGGGAGTTGATGCCTCGGAGCAGTTCTTC
CDR3 protein: CASSIRLAGVDASEQFF

D gene: .
V gene: TRBV7-9
clone size: .
J gene: TRBJ1-3
CDR3 DNA: TGTGCCAGCAGCTTAGTAGGAGACACCATATATTTT
CDR3 protein: CASSLVGDTIYF

D gene: .
V gene: TRBV2
clone size: .
J gene: TRBJ1-3
CDR3 DNA: TGTGCCAGCAGATACCGCAACTCTGGAAACACCATATATTTT
CDR3 protein: CASRYRNSGNTIYF

D gene: .
V gene: TRBV28
clone size: .
J gene: TRBJ2-7
CDR3 DNA: TGTGCCAGCAGTAAAACCCCGGGGGAGCAGTACTTC
CDR3 protein: CASSKTPGEQYF

D gene: .
V gene: TRBV5-6
clone size: .
J gene: TRBJ2-1
CDR3 DNA: TGTGCCAGCAGCTTGAGTTCAGGGGGGTCCTACAATGAGCAGTTCTTC
CDR3 protein: CASSLSSGGSYNEQFF

D gene: .
V gene: TRBV18
clone size: .
J gene: TRBJ2-2
CDR3 DNA: TGTGCCAGCCATGACCTATTACTAACCGGGGAGCTGTTTTTT
CDR3 protein: CASHDLLLTGELFF

D gene: .
V gene: TRBV5-4
clone size: .
J gene: TRBJ1-1
CDR3 DNA: TGTGCCAGCAGCTCGGGGGGTCTAGGCACTGAAGCTTTCTTT
CDR3 protein: CASSSGGLGTEAFF

D gene: .
V gene: TRBV30
clone size: .
J gene: TRBJ1-2
CDR3 DNA: TGTGCCTGGAGTCCCGCCCTCCCGGCCCCCAGGAGGGGCGCTAACTATGGCTACACCTTC
CDR3 protein: CAWSPALPAPRRGANYGYTF

D gene: .
V gene: TRBV28
clone size: .
J gene: TRBJ2-4
CDR3 DNA: TGTGCCAGCAGTATCCCCGGGCCAGCGCGGGCCAAAAACATTCAGTACTTC
CDR3 protein: CASSIPGPARAKNIQYF

D gene: .
V gene: TRBV28
clone size: .
J gene: TRBJ2-5
CDR3 DNA: TGTGCCAGCAGTGCCCTCGCTTTGGGCGAGACCCAGTACTTC
CDR3 protein: CASSALALGETQYF